This TCR beta chain was captured in a study of blood T cell repertoires in COVID-19. Study-level information: The origin of the acute and convalescent COVID-19 samples was the United States, Italy and Spain. Nucleic acid was either cDNA or gDNA, and it came from T cells, B-cell-depleted T cells, or PBMCs.

Germline CDR1 is SGHTA and CDR2 is FQGTGA. The CDR3 runs to 16 residues. V lost 4 bases to trimming and J lost 6 bases, with 18 bases between them. Original methodology: Estimated nucleated cell counts came from reference gene primer amplification. The data were produced by immunoSEQ multiplex PCR, yet TCRdb's version contains in-frame clones alone and is incomplete. That table furnishes V, J and clone size, whereas the DNA furnished D and trimming. This sample carries around 150,000 clones, roughly 89% of them seen once, and the ten largest clones take over 4.5%. The chain uses TRBV7-3 and TRBJ2-2, with TRBD1 as a possible D gene (5 bases). The sequencing sample was made of peripheral blood. This clonotype originated in a human donor in a cohort sampled during active COVID-19. DNA of the CDR3: TGTGCCAGCAGCTACGGTAGCCAGGGCGAAGCCGGGGAGCTGTTTTTT. It is translated as CASSYGSQGEAGELFF.